This entry concerns a single T cell receptor beta chain. A single count supports this clone. Its specific antigen is unknown. Base qualities are not provided; no much larger clone lies one nucleotide away. In total, roughly 670 healthy bone marrow donors made up the cohort. Cohort members were all nominally healthy when sampled, although unrecorded immune exposures were likely present. The donor tested CMV seropositive and was one of the 289 seropositive cohort members. A peripheral blood sample was provided by each donor, and peripheral blood mononuclear cells were used for TCR beta sequencing. Genomic DNA was extracted from the blood cell samples with the Qiagen DNeasy Blood Extraction Kit. These data originate in a study of cytomegalovirus exposure and HLA in healthy donors (dated by TCRdb to between 2016 and 2019). With regard to the full study: In an earlier analysis of fewer than 750 of the donors, 250 to 300 Gb of sequence data and 100 million or so unique TCR beta sequences from about 179 million T cells were reported. Around 330 gigabases of sequencing data and roughly 80 million unique TCR sequences made up an early release that covered 500 to 650 HLA-typed donors. Of the approximately 370 genotyped donors, more than 75% were placed in the genetic ancestry cluster associated with self-reported Caucasian donors. The study aimed to test whether cataloging public T cell receptors could reveal signatures of past pathogen exposure. Using immunosequencing, the study profiled T cell repertoires from 550 to 750 subjects and related those repertoires to cytomegalovirus serostatus. Besides the first cohort of 666 subjects, a separate validation cohort made up of 120 different subjects was used. High-throughput TCR immunosequencing, statistical association of individual TCRs with disease status, and machine learning were combined to predict cytomegalovirus infection status. A later analysis re-analyzed previously published TCR beta repertoires from about 600 donors and added high-resolution HLA genotyping to study TCR occurrence patterns. The later analysis used no new phenotypic data to find candidate immune exposures, relying instead on TCR beta sequences and their occurrence across donors. In an earlier analysis of about 590 of the donors, high-throughput TCR beta sequencing was used to judge whether each TCR beta V gene segment behaved as functional or pseudogenic. Donor age, sex, ethnicity and CMV serostatus were compiled alongside the repertoire data. A later genetic analysis took genome-wide SNP genotypes for about 65% of the 666 donors and used that subset as a discovery cohort. Every discovery cohort repertoire had been produced on one sequencing platform. HLA typing covered class I and class II loci at four-digit resolution. Typing coverage differed by locus: A, B, C, DRB1 and DQB1 were typed in about 629-640 donors, DQA1 in around 500, DPA1 in around 600, and DPB1 in around 440. Roughly 5 DR-DQ haplotypes were treated as single units for association and clustering because of strong linkage in the cohort. Across about 370 genotyped donors of the cohort, an average of 235,054 unique TCR beta nucleotide sequences per donor were sequenced, and around 20% of those sequences were non-productive. Findings and caveats that apply to the study as a whole: In a later genetic analysis, fewer N-insertions in productive TCRs were reported among donors in an Asian-associated ancestry cluster than the roughly 670-donor mean. A further reported finding was that TCR beta sequences accurately predicted the HLA-A and HLA-B alleles for most subjects in the first cohort. A later analysis reported that several top co-occurrence clusters appeared linked to parvovirus B19, influenza, CMV and Epstein-Barr virus. In this cohort, only TCR beta chains were sequenced, and detectable features were limited by the absence of alpha or paired-chain data. The only immune exposure information available for the cohort was CMV serostatus. According to the authors, the approach could potentially be generalized to other disease states and immunological phenotypes. A cluster of highly shared sequence variants was judged likely to represent a technical artifact of the sequencing pipeline. In a later analysis, most CMV-associated TCR beta chains were found to appear HLA-restricted, with HLA associations seemingly driven largely by CMV exposure. Correlated functional status among segregating V segments might be attributable to linkage disequilibrium, but an unknown experimental factor could not be ruled out. When HLA alleles, especially DR and DQ, strongly co-occurred, TCR associations were difficult to assign to individual alleles. A later analysis associated about 17,000 TCR beta sequences with specific HLA alleles at a false discovery rate of 0.05. In the study, around 150 TCR beta chains were listed as associated with cytomegalovirus. According to a later analysis, TCR association rates differed among HLA loci, with DRB1 alleles showing the most associated TCRs and HLA-C alleles showing the fewest. The 87-base-pair reads could not distinguish some IMGT-functional V segments, including TRBV6-2 and TRBV6-3, so those segments were excluded. Presence/absence analyses assumed roughly uniform sequencing depth across donors, an assumption that may not hold. The classifier was reported to diagnose cytomegalovirus status with high specificity and sensitivity in both the original cohort and the validation cohort. Three of the identified cytomegalovirus-associated TCR beta chains were confirmed in vitro to be specific for cytomegalovirus antigens. In a later genetic analysis, a missense DCLRE1C variant was associated with V-gene and J-gene trimming of TCR beta chains, and the association was replicated in an independent cohort. Because counts were too low, about 15 rarely observed V segments, including chromosome 9 orphons, were left out of the earlier analysis of approximately 580 of the donors. In a later analysis, HLA-associated TCR beta chains were found to be more clonally expanded and to have lower generation probabilities than equally common non-associated chains. Because some donors lacked HLA typing at each locus, the association tests relied only on the typed subset. In an earlier analysis of some 550 of the donors, most TCR beta V segments were observed in productive rearrangements about 90% or about 30% of the time, broadly matching IMGT annotations. Across donors, most TCR sequences were observed very rarely, whereas some public TCRs were present in many individuals.

To prepare the library, the immunoSEQ multiplex PCR assay was applied. The multiplex PCR relied on a mix of 60 forward primers for TCR Vbeta segments and 13 reverse primers for TCR Jbeta segments. The CDR3 region of rearranged TCR beta genes was amplified from genomic DNA by a multiplex PCR assay. On the Illumina HiSeq System, the amplified TCR beta libraries were sequenced as 87-base-pair reads. In the authors' own workflow: Across the 670 or so repertoires, a later analysis counted tens of millions of unique TCR beta chains, approximately 12 million of which were shared by at least two donors. Raw reads were error-corrected and collapsed into unique sequences with a nearest-neighbor algorithm that merged closely related sequences to remove PCR and sequencing errors. Alignment of CDR3 sequences to IMGT reference sequences was used to assign V, D and J gene segments. Each retained sequence needed at least a six-nucleotide match to both a V gene segment and a J gene segment. Rearrangements were called productive when the CDR3 lacked stop codons and stayed in frame with V and J; all others were non-productive. CDR3 was defined according to IMGT convention as the region running from the second conserved V-encoded cysteine to the conserved J-encoded phenylalanine. The earlier analysis of some 540 of the donors excluded any sequence lacking an unambiguous match to a single V gene segment. In an earlier analysis of some 590 of the donors, a V segment was called functional when productive rearrangements were above 56.7%, and segregating when the standard deviation between donors exceeded 5%. To diagnose cytomegalovirus status from the catalog of TCR beta chain sequences, a statistical classification framework was built. A later analysis assigned V and J genes by comparing TCR nucleotide sequences with IMGT/GENE-DB human TR gene sequences. Using the TCRdist pipeline, a later analysis assigned CDR3 sequences along with most-parsimonious VDJ recombination scenarios. In a later analysis, every TCR beta chain was defined by the combination of its CDR3 amino acid sequence and its V-gene family, and reads without a unique V-gene family were dropped. As a way to deal with suspected cross-contamination and a sequencing artifact, a later analysis dropped 592 nucleotide sequences that were highly shared and had low generation probability. In a later analysis, a clonal expansion index was calculated for each public chain from normalized within-repertoire ranks of inferred template counts. A later analysis computed generation probabilities with a VDJ recombination model fitted to out-of-frame rearrangements, and checked the results against IGoR. A later analysis scored TCR-TCR, TCR-HLA and TCR-CMV co-occurrence with hypergeometric tests, applying a repertoire-size bias correction to TCR pairs. In a later analysis, false discovery rates were estimated by permuting HLA or CMV assignments 20 times. In a later analysis, co-occurring TCRs were grouped using DBSCAN, with TCRdist sequence similarity added in when clustering inside HLA-allele-positive subsets. Repertoires with fewer than 30,000 or more than 120,000 public chains, plus five repertoires with anomalous nucleotide sharing, were excluded from co-occurrence clustering. Drawn from immuneACCESS, this table holds only the in-frame rearrangements with V and J called that TCRdb kept. Clones are partly lost; checked studies trace under half to an unresolved V gene and leave the rest unexplained. V and J calls and clone size are given by that table; D and trimming were obtained from the DNA. Here the sample has roughly 150,000 clones; roughly 82% occur a single time. The top ten constitute 5% to 7.5% of the sample.

CDR3 length: 13 amino acids, cysteine to phenylalanine. The sequence is cut down to CDR3 DNA, 39 bases in frame from base 1. From a lookup of the germline V gene, CDR1 and CDR2 are LGHNT and FRNRAP. V is cut back by 5 bases and J by 4 bases, with 3 bases in the junction unmatched. The clonotype comes from a woman in her 50s in good health and CMV-seropositive. The source material was PBMCs. Rearrangement joined TRBV12-5 to TRBJ1-1, and TRBD1 aligns with 8 junction nucleotides. The nucleotide sequence is given as TGTGCTAGTGGTAATCAGGGGGCCACTGAAGCTTTCTTT. It is translated as CASGNQGATEAFF.